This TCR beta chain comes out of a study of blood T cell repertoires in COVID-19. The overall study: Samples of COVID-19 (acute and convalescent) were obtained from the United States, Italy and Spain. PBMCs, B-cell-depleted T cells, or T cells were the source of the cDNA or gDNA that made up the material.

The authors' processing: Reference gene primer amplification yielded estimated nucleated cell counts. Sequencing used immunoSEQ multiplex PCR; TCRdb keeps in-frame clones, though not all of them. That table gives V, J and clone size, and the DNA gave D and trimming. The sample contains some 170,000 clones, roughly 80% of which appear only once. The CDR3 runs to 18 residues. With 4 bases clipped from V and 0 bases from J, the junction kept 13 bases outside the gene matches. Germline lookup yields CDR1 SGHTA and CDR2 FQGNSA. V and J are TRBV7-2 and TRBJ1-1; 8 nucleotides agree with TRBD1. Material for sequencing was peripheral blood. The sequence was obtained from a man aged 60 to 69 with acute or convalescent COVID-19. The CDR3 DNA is TGTGCCAGCAGCTCCTCAGGGGGCCCCATAACCTTGAACACTGAAGCTTTCTTT. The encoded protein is CASSSSGGPITLNTEAFF.